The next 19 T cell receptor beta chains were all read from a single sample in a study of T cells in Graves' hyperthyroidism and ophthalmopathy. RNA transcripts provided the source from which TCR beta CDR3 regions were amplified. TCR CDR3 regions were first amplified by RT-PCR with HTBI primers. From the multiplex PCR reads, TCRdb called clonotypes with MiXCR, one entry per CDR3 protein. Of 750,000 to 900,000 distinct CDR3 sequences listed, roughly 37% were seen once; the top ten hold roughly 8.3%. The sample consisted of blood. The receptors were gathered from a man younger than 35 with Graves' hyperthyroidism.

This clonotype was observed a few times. CDR3 region: CASKIGTAEQYF. CDR3 nucleotide sequence: TGTGCCAGCAAAATCGGGACAGCCGAGCAGTACTTC. J is TRBJ2-7 and V is TRBV12-3 or TRBV12-4, with 7 bases identical to TRBD1. The CDR3 loop spans 12 amino acids. The J segment lost 6 bases and the V segment lost 7 bases, leaving 6 bases of the junction unmatched.

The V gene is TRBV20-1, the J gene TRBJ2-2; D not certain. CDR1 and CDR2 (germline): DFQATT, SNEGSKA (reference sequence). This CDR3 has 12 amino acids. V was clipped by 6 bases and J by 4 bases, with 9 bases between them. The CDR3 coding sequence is TGCAGTGCCTTCACTCTCACCGGGGAGCTGTTTTTT. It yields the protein CSAFTLTGELFF.

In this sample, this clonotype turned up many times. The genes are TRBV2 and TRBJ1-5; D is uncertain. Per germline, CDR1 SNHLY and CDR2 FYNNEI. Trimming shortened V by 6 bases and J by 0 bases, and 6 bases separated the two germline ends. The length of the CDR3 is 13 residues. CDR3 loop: CASRGYSNQPQHF. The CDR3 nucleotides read TGTGCCAGCAGAGGATATAGCAATCAGCCCCAGCATTTT.

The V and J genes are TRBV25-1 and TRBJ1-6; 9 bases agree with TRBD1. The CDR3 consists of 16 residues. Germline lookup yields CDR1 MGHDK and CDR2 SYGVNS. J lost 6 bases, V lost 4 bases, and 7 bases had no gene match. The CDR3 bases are TGTGCCAGCAGTGGCTCGGGACAGGGCCCTAATTCACCCCTCCACTTT. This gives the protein CASSGSGQGPNSPLHF.

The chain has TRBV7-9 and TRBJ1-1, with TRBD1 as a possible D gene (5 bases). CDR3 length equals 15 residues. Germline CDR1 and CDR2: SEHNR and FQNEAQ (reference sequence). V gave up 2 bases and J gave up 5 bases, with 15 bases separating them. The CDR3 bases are TGTGCCAGCAGCTTATTGTGGGGCCTGTGGACTGAAGCTTTCTTT. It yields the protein CASSLLWGLWTEAFF.

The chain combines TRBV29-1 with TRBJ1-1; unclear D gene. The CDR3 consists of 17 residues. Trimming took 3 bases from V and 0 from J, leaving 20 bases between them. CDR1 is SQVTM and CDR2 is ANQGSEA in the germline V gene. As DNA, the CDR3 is TGCAGCGTTGACAGCAGCCAATACAGCATCTTGAACACTGAAGCTTTCTTT. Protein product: CSVDSSQYSILNTEAFF.

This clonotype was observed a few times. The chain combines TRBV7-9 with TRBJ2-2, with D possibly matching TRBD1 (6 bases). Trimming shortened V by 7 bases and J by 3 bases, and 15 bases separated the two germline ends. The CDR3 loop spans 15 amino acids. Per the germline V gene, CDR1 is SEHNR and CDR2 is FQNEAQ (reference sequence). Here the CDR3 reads CASIKQGRDTGELFF. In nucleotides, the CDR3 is TGTGCCAGCATCAAACAGGGCAGAGACACCGGGGAGCTGTTTTTT.

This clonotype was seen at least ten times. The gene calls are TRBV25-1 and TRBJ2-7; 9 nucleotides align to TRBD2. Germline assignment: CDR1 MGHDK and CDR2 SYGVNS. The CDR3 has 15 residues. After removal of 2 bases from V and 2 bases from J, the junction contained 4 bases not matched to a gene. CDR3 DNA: TGTGCCAGCAGTGAAGGGGTAGCGGGAGCCTACGAGCAGTACTTC. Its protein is CASSEGVAGAYEQYF.

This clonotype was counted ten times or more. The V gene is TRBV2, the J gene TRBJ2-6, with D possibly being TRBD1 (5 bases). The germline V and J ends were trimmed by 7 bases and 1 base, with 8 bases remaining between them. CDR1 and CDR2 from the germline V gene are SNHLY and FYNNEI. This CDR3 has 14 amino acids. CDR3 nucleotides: TGTGCCAGCATTAGGACATCTGGGGCCAACGTCCTGACTTTC. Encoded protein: CASIRTSGANVLTF.

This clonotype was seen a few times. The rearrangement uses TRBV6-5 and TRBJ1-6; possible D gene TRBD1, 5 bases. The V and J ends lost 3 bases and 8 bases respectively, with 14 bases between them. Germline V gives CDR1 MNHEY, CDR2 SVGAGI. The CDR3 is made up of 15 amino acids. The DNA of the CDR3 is TGTGCCAGCAGTTATGCAGGGCGTTTAGATTCACCCCTCCACTTT. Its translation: CASSYAGRLDSPLHF.

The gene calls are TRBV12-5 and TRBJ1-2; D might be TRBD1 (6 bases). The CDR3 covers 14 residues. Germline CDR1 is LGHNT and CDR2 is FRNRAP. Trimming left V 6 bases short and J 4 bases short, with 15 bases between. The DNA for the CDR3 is TGTGCTAGTGGACAGGGAGTCGGGTCCTATGGCTACACCTTC. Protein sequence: CASGQGVGSYGYTF.

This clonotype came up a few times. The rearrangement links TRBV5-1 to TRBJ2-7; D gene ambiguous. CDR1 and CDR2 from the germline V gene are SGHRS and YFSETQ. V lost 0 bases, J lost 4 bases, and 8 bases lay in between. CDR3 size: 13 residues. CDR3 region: CASSLETLYEQYF. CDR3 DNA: TGCGCCAGCAGCTTGGAGACTCTTTACGAGCAGTACTTC.

CDR3 in amino acids: CTTGTGIQPQHF. Here the CDR3 DNA reads TGTACCACCGGGACAGGGATCCAGCCCCAGCATTTT. This chain links TRBV10-3 with TRBJ1-5; 9 positions match TRBD1. The CDR3 contains 12 residues. The V gene's germline CDR1 is ENHRY and CDR2 SYGVKD.

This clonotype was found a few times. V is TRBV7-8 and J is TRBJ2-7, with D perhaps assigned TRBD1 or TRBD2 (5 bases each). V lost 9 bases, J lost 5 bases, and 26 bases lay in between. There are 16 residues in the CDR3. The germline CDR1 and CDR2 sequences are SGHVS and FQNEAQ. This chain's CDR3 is CARPDRIQTIIDEQYF. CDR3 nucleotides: TGTGCCAGACCCGACAGAATACAGACTATTATAGACGAGCAGTACTTC.

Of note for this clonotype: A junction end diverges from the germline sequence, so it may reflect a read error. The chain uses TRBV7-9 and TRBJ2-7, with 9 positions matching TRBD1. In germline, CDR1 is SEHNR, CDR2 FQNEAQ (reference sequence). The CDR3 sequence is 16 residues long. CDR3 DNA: TGCGCCAGCAGCCTCTCCGGGACAGGGACGACCTACGAGCAGTACTTC. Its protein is CASSLSGTGTTYEQYF.

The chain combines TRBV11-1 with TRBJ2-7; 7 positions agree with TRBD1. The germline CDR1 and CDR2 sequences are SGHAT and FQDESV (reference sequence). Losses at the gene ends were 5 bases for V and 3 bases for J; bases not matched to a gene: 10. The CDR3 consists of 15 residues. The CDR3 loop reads CASSATGTEVYEQYF. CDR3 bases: TGTGCCAGCAGCGCCACCGGGACAGAGGTCTACGAGCAGTACTTC.

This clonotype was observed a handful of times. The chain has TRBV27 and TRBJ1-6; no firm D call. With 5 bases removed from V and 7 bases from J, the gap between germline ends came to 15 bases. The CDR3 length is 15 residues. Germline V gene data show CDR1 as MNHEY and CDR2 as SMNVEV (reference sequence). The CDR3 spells CASSRYSGLNSPLHF. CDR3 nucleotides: TGTGCCAGCAGTCGGTACTCGGGCCTCAATTCACCCCTCCACTTT.

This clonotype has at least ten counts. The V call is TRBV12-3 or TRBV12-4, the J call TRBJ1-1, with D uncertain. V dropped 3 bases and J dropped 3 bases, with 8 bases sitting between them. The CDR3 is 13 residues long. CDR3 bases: TGTGCCAGCAGTTTTCATCGAGACACTGAAGCTTTCTTT. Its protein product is CASSFHRDTEAFF.

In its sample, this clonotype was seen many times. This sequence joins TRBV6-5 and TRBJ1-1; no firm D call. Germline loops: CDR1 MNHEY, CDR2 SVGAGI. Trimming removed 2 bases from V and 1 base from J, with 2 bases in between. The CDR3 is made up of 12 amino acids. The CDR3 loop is CASSYENTEAFF. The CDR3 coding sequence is TGTGCCAGCAGTTACGAGAACACTGAAGCTTTCTTT.